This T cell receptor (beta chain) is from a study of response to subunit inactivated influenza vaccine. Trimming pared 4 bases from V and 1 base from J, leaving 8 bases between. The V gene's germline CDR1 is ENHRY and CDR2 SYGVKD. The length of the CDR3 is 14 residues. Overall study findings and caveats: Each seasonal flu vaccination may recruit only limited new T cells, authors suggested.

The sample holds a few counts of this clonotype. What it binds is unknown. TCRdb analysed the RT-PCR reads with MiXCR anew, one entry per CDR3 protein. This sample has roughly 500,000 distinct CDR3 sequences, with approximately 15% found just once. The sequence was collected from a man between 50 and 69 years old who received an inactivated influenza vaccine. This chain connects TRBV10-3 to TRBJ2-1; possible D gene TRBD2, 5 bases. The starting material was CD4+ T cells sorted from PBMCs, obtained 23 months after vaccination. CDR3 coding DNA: TGTGCCATCAGTGGACGGGGATCCTACAATGAGCAGTTCTTC. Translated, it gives CAISGRGSYNEQFF.